One sample yielded the 8 T cell receptor beta chains listed below, sequenced in a study of CD4 T cells in relation to SARS-CoV-2 and coronaviruses. Before the COVID-19 pandemic, during about 2011-2019, CD4+ T cells were taken from unexposed donors. Profiling relied on immunoSEQ multiplex PCR, and the TCRdb table lists in-frame clones only, not all of them. The top ten clones hold roughly 1.5% of a sample with 65,000 or so clones, more than 75% of them seen once. Material: memory CD4+ T cells from PBMCs. The receptors here all came from a human donor in good health.

This clone was counted once. J is TRBJ2-5 and V is TRBV7-8; D uncertain. The CDR3 covers 14 residues. The V and J ends lost 5 bases and 5 bases respectively, with 15 bases between them. The V gene's germline CDR1 is SGHVS and CDR2 FQNEAQ. CDR3 region: CASSPELADETQYF. The CDR3 DNA follows: TGTGCCAGCAGCCCCGAACTGGCAGACGAGACCCAGTACTTC.

The CDR3 bases are TGTGCCAGCAGCCCCGGGACTAGCGGTGACACAGATACGCAGTATTTT. This encodes CASSPGTSGDTDTQYF. The V call is TRBV11-3, the J call TRBJ2-3; TRBD2 matches 11 bases. The CDR3 extends over 16 amino acids. V shed 5 bases and J 2 bases; nucleotides not matched to a gene: 6. The V gene's germline CDR1 is SGHNT and CDR2 YENEEA.

This chain connects TRBV28 to TRBJ2-7; D uncertain. Germline CDR1 is MDHEN and CDR2 is SYDVKM. The CDR3 loop spans 11 amino acids. V lost 5 bases and J lost 4, with 6 bases in between. The CDR3 here is CASSPKYEQYF. In nucleotides, the CDR3 is TGTGCCAGCAGTCCCAAGTACGAGCAGTACTTC. The entire variable domain, with the rest obtained from reference TRBV28 and TRBJ2-7, is as follows: DVKVTQSSRYLVKRTGEKVFLECVQDMDHENMFWYRQDPGLGLRLIYFSYDVKMKEKGDIPEGYSVSREKKERFSLILESASTNQTSMYLCASSPKYEQYFGPGTRLTVT.

The chain combines TRBV20-1 with TRBJ1-2; the D gene is possibly TRBD1 (5 bases). The CDR3 contains 13 residues. V was cut by 3 bases and J by 3 bases, with 11 bases left in between. In germline, CDR1 is DFQATT, CDR2 SNEGSKA (reference sequence). In DNA, the CDR3 is TGCAGTGCTAGTTCCCGACAGTACTATGGCTACACCTTC. It codes for CSASSRQYYGYTF.

V usage is TRBV10-2 and J usage is TRBJ2-1; 9 bases line up with TRBD1. From germline, CDR1 is WSHSY and CDR2 SAAADI. The CDR3 runs 13 residues. J gave up 8 bases and V 6 bases, and 5 bases lay outside the gene matches. CDR3 protein: CASRGQGNYEQFF. The CDR3 bases are TGCGCCAGCAGGGGACAGGGTAATTATGAGCAGTTCTTC.

This chain links TRBV7-8 with TRBJ1-5; D is unresolved. The length of the CDR3 is 15 residues. CDR1 and CDR2 from the germline V gene are SGHVS and FQNEAQ. Trimming removed 2 bases from V and 2 bases from J, with 10 bases in between. CDR3 DNA: TGTGCCAGCAGCTTAAGTCCGACCGGCAATCAGCCCCAGCATTTT. It encodes CASSLSPTGNQPQHF.

The chain couples TRBV28 to TRBJ2-7, with 7 bases that match TRBD2. The CDR3 runs to 15 residues. Germline trimming cut 3 bases from V and 0 bases from J; bases unmatched to any gene: 5. CDR1 MDHEN and CDR2 SYDVKM come from the germline V gene. This chain's CDR3 is CASSLGGGSSYEQYF. CDR3 DNA: TGTGCCAGCAGTTTGGGGGGGGGTAGCTCCTACGAGCAGTACTTC.

A few counts support this clone. The V gene is TRBV20-1, the J gene TRBJ1-1, with D perhaps matching TRBD1 (5 bases). Trimming removed 3 bases at V and 0 bases at J, with 8 bases between. From germline, CDR1 is DFQATT and CDR2 SNEGSKA (reference sequence). The CDR3 runs to 13 residues. Here the CDR3 reads CSASNRLNTEAFF. Written as DNA, the CDR3 is TGCAGTGCTAGTAACAGGTTGAACACTGAAGCTTTCTTT.